Listed here is a single TCR beta chain. This clonotype appeared many times. Its specific antigen is unknown. No per-base quality is available; no much larger clone lies one base away. This sample stems from a study of T cell repertoires in cytomegalovirus infection (dated by TCRdb to about 2019). The study in broad terms: Because public TCR beta signatures pointed to carriage of CMV infection together with the matching HLA type, the HLA type of each donor mattered for the analysis.

The research as a whole found: In both this cohort and an independent cohort of over 350 donors, the cumulative frequency of public TCR beta family members distinguished carriers of CMV infection plus the relevant HLA type. The ex vivo response was dominated by HLA-C-restricted CMV-specific TCR beta clonotypes, and the single most frequent clonotype in two of eight donors was supplied by these HLA-C-restricted clonotypes.

TCRdb records Illumina HiSeq 1500 as the sequencer. TCRdb handled the public reads itself, with Q25 trimming in fastp and clone calling in MiXCR, and kept productive beta chains. Rows are unified per CDR3 protein, each entry keeping the most common DNA and genes. The sample profile shows about 180,000 distinct CDR3 sequences; roughly 15% of them were found once. Of the sample, 20% to 25% is held by the ten largest clones. V is pared back by 1 base and J by 3 bases, with 10 bases lying between the germline termini. CDR1 and CDR2, looked up from the germline V gene, are SGHTA and FQGNSA. The CDR3 measures 14 amino acids from cysteine to phenylalanine. The only DNA kept is the CDR3, 42 bases in frame from the first base.

This receptor chain uses TRBV7-2 and TRBJ2-7, with the D gene not confidently named. This TCR was sampled from a human donor in good health (CMV status not recorded). Some clones in this sample may be carry-over from other donors' samples. The sequenced material came from CD8+ T cells from PBMCs. The nucleotides are TGTGCCAGCAGCTTAGGTCGGGTTCTCTACGAGCAGTACTTC. Its coded protein is CASSLGRVLYEQYF.